The T cell receptor beta chain described here comes from a study of vaccination and CD4 T cells after COVID-19 (dated by TCRdb to between 2021 and 2024). The study in broad terms: SARS-CoV-2 positivity had been established in the convalescent patients by nasal swab PCR, and mild disease was recorded in several of these patients and severe disease in one. Each participant got two doses of either the Pfizer-BioNTech BNT162b2 vaccine (n=8) or the Moderna mRNA-1273 vaccine (n=2). Post-COVID blood samples from convalescent patients were collected a median of around 100 days after diagnosis, with a range of 35 to 161 days. The time from the second vaccine dose to post-vaccine blood sampling had a median of roughly 70 days and ranged from about 12 to 250 days. For stimulating the cultures, overlapping spike peptide pools were used, derived from SARS-CoV-2 as well as from the common cold coronaviruses HCoV-NL63, HCoV-OC43 and HCoV-229E. In approximately ten COVID-19 convalescent patients and a handful of infection-naive healthy vaccine recipients, the spike-specific CD4+ TCR repertoire before mRNA vaccination was compared with the repertoire after mRNA vaccination. The convalescent cohort comprised six males and four females, including two Hispanic individuals, seven Caucasians, two Asians and one multiracial person. In control cultures, a CEFX viral epitope pool was used as positive control, an HIV-1 Nef peptide pool was used as negative control, or no peptide was added. What the work shows at the level of the full study, not this receptor alone: In convalescent patients, a median around 89% of post-vaccine SARS-CoV-2-reactive clones were detected only after vaccination, suggesting vaccine-specific priming. An increase in the median number of SARS-CoV-2-reactive clonotypes from more than 20 after infection to 35 to 40 after vaccination was observed, but the change was not found to be significant. In convalescent patients, nearly all vaccine-specific clones (304 of 307) were found to be mono-reactive for SARS-CoV-2 spike rather than cross-reactive with common cold coronaviruses. Only a relatively small number of convalescent patients were included in the study, and early timepoints following natural infection were not analyzed.

The germline V gene (reference sequence) specifies DFQATT as CDR1 and SNEGSKA as CDR2. Trimming at the junction amounts to 5 bases on V and 0 bases on J, and the germline ends lie 16 bases apart. From the cysteine through the phenylalanine, the CDR3 covers 15 amino acids. Only the CDR3 DNA is retained, 45 bases long and in frame from the first base. Library generation was performed with PCR. DNA from cultured CD4+ T cells was subjected to TCR sequencing with the Oncomine TCR Beta short-read assay at the Johns Hopkins FTIC core. Genomic DNA was extracted from the cultured CD4+ T cells with the QIAamp micro DNA kit. The Oncomine TCR Beta libraries from cultured CD4+ T cells were pooled using unique dual indexes and then sequenced on an Illumina iSeq 100. Turning to the authors' computational methods: Non-productive sequences were removed, and CDR3s not starting with C, not ending with F or W, or shorter than 7 amino acids were discarded. Antigen-specific clonotypes were identified using the MANAFEST web application through comparison of peptide-stimulated wells with reference and other culture wells. To be called positive, a clone needed an FDR below 0.05, an odds ratio above 5, and a productive frequency above 0.1% in at least two of three replicate wells. Cross-reactive clonotypes were defined as significantly expanded in both SARS-CoV-2 spike wells and at least one common cold coronavirus spike condition. Levenshtein distances (stringdist) and unrooted phylogenetic trees (ape) in R version 3.6.1 were used to assess CDR3 homology. The public reads were quality trimmed at Q25 with fastp and then assembled into clones with MiXCR by TCRdb, keeping productive beta chains. All rows with the same CDR3 protein become a single entry with the most common DNA and genes. TCRdb, not the authors, supplied the V and J calls. The table for this sample lists 15,000 to 20,000 distinct CDR3 sequences; roughly 52% of them were counted only once. Jointly, the top ten make up roughly 20% of the sample.

In the case of this clonotype: No antigen is known for it. Base qualities are not at hand, and no much larger clone is one base apart.

In light of the paper, this sample's treatment or condition label describes: roughly 10-day PBMC culture with coronavirus spike peptide pools or control peptides (ViraFEST assay). The study used the ViraFEST assay, which expanded antigen-specific T cells with peptide pools and then identified expanded clonotypes by TCR sequencing. Positive SARS-CoV-2 PCR tests in the convalescent patients dated from March to December 2020, before Alpha, Beta and Delta variants emerged in the United States. Each well held roughly 2 million PBMCs cultured in IMDM containing roughly 5.4% human AB serum and approximately 9.8 IU/ml IL-2, with around 9.7 ug/ml peptide pools added. On days 3 and 7, half of the culture medium was replaced with fresh IL-2-containing medium. After 9 to 11 days of culture, CD4+ T cells were isolated by negative selection with the EasySep CD4+ T cell isolation kit. Ficoll-Paque Plus gradient centrifugation was used to isolate PBMCs from whole blood, and the isolated PBMCs were then either used fresh or cryopreserved at -140C. Triplicate wells were generally used for each culture condition.

The sample was CD4+ T cells from blood, cultured in vitro, taken before SARS-CoV-2 vaccination. The chain is assembled from TRBV20-1 and TRBJ2-5; TRBD1 could be the D gene, as 6 bases match. The TCR comes from a human donor who had recovered from COVID-19. The nucleotide sequence reads TGCAGTGCTTTCAGCCGGACAGCGAACCAAGAGACCCAGTACTTC. This gives the protein CSAFSRTANQETQYF.